This T cell receptor (beta chain) originates from a study of Graves' ophthalmopathy and Graves' hyperthyroidism. CDR1 and CDR2 from the germline V gene are MNHEY and SVGAGI. This CDR3 has 16 residues. Trimming shortened V by 4 bases and J by 0 bases, and 13 bases separated the two germline ends. Using RNA transcripts, the TCR beta CDR3 regions were amplified. RT-PCR in the first round used HTBI primers; a second-round multiplex PCR followed. One entry per CDR3 protein, called by TCRdb with MiXCR from the multiplex PCR reads. The data show about 220,000 distinct CDR3 sequences, under 25% seen once. This clonotype was observed many times.

Sequencing input: peripheral blood. V and J are TRBV6-5 and TRBJ2-4; TRBD2 is a possible D gene (5 bases). The TCR comes from a woman aged 50 to 60 with Graves' ophthalmopathy. This CDR3 is CASSLNRGLAKNIQYF. The CDR3 DNA reads TGTGCCAGCAGTTTGAACCGGGGTCTAGCCAAAAACATTCAGTACTTC.